Listed here are 26 T cell receptor beta chains from one sample, sequenced in a study of STAT3 mutations in large granular lymphocyte leukemia. Study-wide results and limits: Every T-cell large granular lymphocyte leukemia patient had at least one immunodominant TCR beta clonotype.

What these receptors recognize is not known. Profiling relied on immunoSEQ multiplex PCR, and the TCRdb table lists in-frame clones only, not all of them. The sample includes nearly 25,000 clones, 94% of them seen just once. What was sequenced was peripheral blood mononuclear cells. Source of these receptors: a man between 35 and 55 years old with T-cell large granular lymphocyte leukemia. Some clones in this sample may be carry-over from other donors' samples.

This chain links TRBV7-2 with TRBJ1-5; D is unresolved. Germline V lookup: CDR1 SGHTA, CDR2 FQGNSA. Trimming removed 1 base from V and 7 bases from J, with 11 bases in between. This CDR3 is 14 amino acids long. CDR3 sequence (DNA): TGTGCCAGCAGCTTAGGCGGGTCCGGGCAGCCCCAGCATTTT. It codes for CASSLGGSGQPQHF.

The V and J genes are TRBV6-5 and TRBJ1-2, with 8 nucleotides matching TRBD1. The CDR3 spans 14 residues. From germline, CDR1 is MNHEY and CDR2 SVGAGI. V trimming: 5 bases; J trimming: 3 bases; junction bases outside the gene matches: 5. This chain's CDR3 is CASSRTGSDYGYTF. The DNA of the CDR3 is TGTGCCAGCAGTAGGACAGGGTCGGACTATGGCTACACCTTC.

The V and J genes are TRBV18 and TRBJ1-1, with D unresolved. In germline, CDR1 is KGHSH, CDR2 LQKENI. The CDR3 consists of 11 residues. V lost 2 bases, J lost 6 bases, and 4 bases lay in between. The CDR3 loop reads CASSPGSEAFF. In DNA, the CDR3 is TGTGCCAGCTCACCAGGGTCTGAAGCTTTCTTT.

The chain couples TRBV2 to TRBJ1-6; D is possibly TRBD1 (6 bases). CDR3 length: 14 amino acids. The V end lost 8 bases, the J end lost 1 base, and 9 bases lay between the germline ends. CDR1 is SNHLY, CDR2 FYNNEI, per germline. This CDR3 is CASGQTSYNSPLHF. The CDR3 coding sequence is TGTGCCAGCGGACAGACTTCCTATAATTCACCCCTCCACTTT.

This sequence joins TRBV5-1 and TRBJ1-2; D perhaps matches TRBD1 (5 bases). Trimming removed 0 bases from V and 8 bases from J, with 14 bases in between. CDR1 SGHRS and CDR2 YFSETQ come from the germline V gene. The length of the CDR3 is 14 residues. CDR3: CASSLAGRDGGYTF. DNA of the CDR3: TGCGCCAGCAGCTTGGCCGGCAGGGATGGGGGCTACACCTTC.

The count of this clone is one. The chain combines TRBV10-3 with TRBJ2-7, with 8 positions matching TRBD1. The CDR3 extends over 15 amino acids. CDR1 is ENHRY and CDR2 is SYGVKD in the germline V gene. J lost 3 bases, V lost 9 bases, and 13 bases had no gene match. The CDR3 protein is CAMGGQETGSYEQYF. CDR3 sequence (DNA): TGTGCCATGGGGGGACAGGAAACAGGGAGCTACGAGCAGTACTTC.

The gene calls are TRBV4-3 and TRBJ2-5; possible D gene TRBD1, 6 bases. Per the germline V gene, CDR1 is LGHNA and CDR2 is YSLEER. CDR3 length: 17 amino acids. Trimming shortened V by 4 bases and J by 1 base, and 19 bases separated the two germline ends. CDR3 DNA sequence: TGCGCCAGCAGCCCAACAGGGACCCCCATTATCCAAGAGACCCAGTACTTC. It is translated as CASSPTGTPIIQETQYF.

V usage is TRBV7-9 and J usage is TRBJ1-2, with D perhaps matching TRBD1 (5 bases). Trimming left V 4 bases short and J 6 bases short, with 12 bases between. Germline CDR1 reads SEHNR; CDR2 reads FQNEAQ (reference sequence). The CDR3 sequence is 13 residues long. The DNA for the CDR3 is TGTGCCAGCAGCTCTAGTGGGGGTAATGGCTACACCTTC. This gives the protein CASSSSGGNGYTF.

The V call is TRBV6-5, the J call TRBJ1-2; 7 bases match TRBD1. The V gene's germline CDR1 is MNHEY and CDR2 SVGAGI. CDR3 size: 15 residues. V lost 2 bases, J lost 2 bases, and 5 bases stayed unmatched. CDR3: CASSYIGTDNYGYTF. CDR3 DNA: TGTGCCAGCAGTTACATTGGGACAGACAACTATGGCTACACCTTC.

The rearrangement joins TRBV6-6 to TRBJ1-6; D possibly corresponds to TRBD1 (5 bases). Looked up from germline, CDR1 is MNHNY and CDR2 is SVGAGI (reference sequence). The CDR3 extends over 14 amino acids. V was shortened by 6 bases and J by 7 bases, with 13 bases between the two germline ends. CDR3 region: CASSPGTGNSPLHF. The CDR3 nucleotides read TGTGCCAGCAGCCCCGGGACGGGGAATTCACCCCTCCACTTT.

This clone is a singleton in its sample. V is TRBV7-9 and J is TRBJ1-5, with 7 bases aligning to TRBD1. CDR1 SEHNR and CDR2 FQNEAQ come from the germline V gene (reference sequence). J lost 3 bases, V lost 6 bases, and 5 bases had no gene match. This CDR3 region has 14 residues. CDR3 protein: CASSETGINQPQHF. CDR3 in DNA: TGTGCCAGCAGTGAGACAGGGATCAATCAGCCCCAGCATTTT.

The chain recombines TRBV7-9 with TRBJ2-1; 10 bases match TRBD2. V shed 3 bases, J shed 12 bases, and the junction held 17 bases outside the gene matches. This CDR3 has 17 amino acids. Germline CDR1 reads SEHNR; CDR2 reads FQNEAQ (reference sequence). In DNA, the CDR3 is TGTGCCAGCAGCTTCTTAATAGGGGATCGAGCGGGGGGGCCGCAGTTCTTC. This sequence encodes CASSFLIGDRAGGPQFF.

The rearrangement joins TRBV19 to TRBJ1-4, with D perhaps TRBD1 (6 bases). V lost 5 bases and J lost 5, with 18 bases in between. Germline assignment: CDR1 LNHDA and CDR2 SQIVND (reference sequence). This CDR3 contains 16 residues. This CDR3 is CASSVHLDRMNEKLFF. The DNA for the CDR3 is TGTGCCAGTAGTGTCCACCTTGACAGGATGAATGAAAAACTGTTTTTT.

The genes are TRBV7-8 and TRBJ2-7; 7 bases agree with TRBD1. This CDR3 has 15 amino acids. The V gene end was trimmed by 1 base and the J gene end by 3 bases; junction bases not matched to a gene: 6. CDR1 is SGHVS and CDR2 is FQNEAQ in the germline V gene. The CDR3 DNA reads TGTGCCAGCAGCTTAGGGGCAGGGGGTATCTACGAGCAGTACTTC. It is translated as CASSLGAGGIYEQYF.

The chain links TRBV7-9 to TRBJ2-5; 9 nucleotides line up with TRBD2. Germline assignment: CDR1 SEHNR and CDR2 FQNEAQ (reference sequence). This CDR3 has 18 residues. The ends lost 5 bases at V and 3 bases at J; junction bases unmatched: 16. Written as DNA, the CDR3 is TGTGCCAGCAGCCTCCGCATGGTGACTAGCGGAAAAAAAGAGACCCAGTACTTC. This codes for CASSLRMVTSGKKETQYF.

The CDR3 region is CASSFAPTGTHNQPQHF. DNA of the CDR3: TGTGCCAGCAGCTTTGCTCCTACAGGGACACACAATCAGCCCCAGCATTTT. This chain connects TRBV5-4 to TRBJ1-5; D is possibly TRBD1 (6 bases). CDR1 SGHNT and CDR2 YYREEE come from the germline V gene (reference sequence). The germline V and J ends were trimmed by 2 bases and 3 bases, with 18 bases remaining between them. The CDR3 length is 17 residues.

This clone appeared once. For the CDR3, the DNA is TGTGCCAGCAGCTTAGGTGGCAACGCCTACGAGCAGTACTTC. It specifies CASSLGGNAYEQYF. The rearrangement joins TRBV11-2 to TRBJ2-7; no reliable D call. CDR3 length equals 14 residues. CDR1 SGHAT and CDR2 FQNNGV come from the germline V gene. Trimming cost V 1 base and J 2 bases, with 9 bases left between them.

Only one count was recorded for this clone. The V and J genes are TRBV18 and TRBJ1-2, with 8 bases fitting TRBD1. Germline V gene lookup returns CDR1 KGHSH and CDR2 LQKENI. The trim removed 3 bases at V and 1 base at J, leaving 7 bases unmatched. The CDR3 runs 16 residues. CDR3 DNA: TGTGCCAGCTCACCCGGACAGGGTAACATTAACTATGGCTACACCTTC. This encodes CASSPGQGNINYGYTF.

The chain recombines TRBV5-3 with TRBJ1-2; maybe TRBD1 (5 bases). TRBV5-3 has ORF status, its function being uncertain. The CDR3 is made up of 16 amino acids. V gave up 4 bases and J gave up 7 bases, with 23 bases separating them. The CDR3 bases are TGTGCCAGAAGCCTAATAAGACAGACTAGGGAATGTGGCTACACCTTC. Its protein product is CARSLIRQTRECGYTF.

CDR3 sequence (DNA): TGTGCCAGCAGCTTGTCCCGACAGGGGAGGTTTGTGGACTATGGCTACACCTTC. Protein sequence: CASSLSRQGRFVDYGYTF. The V and J genes are TRBV5-6 and TRBJ1-2; TRBD1 agrees at 8 bases. CDR1 is SGHDT and CDR2 is YYEEEE in the germline V gene. The length of the CDR3 is 18 residues. Trimming removed 1 base from V and 3 bases from J; junction bases left unmatched: 14.

The chain uses TRBV5-1 and TRBJ1-6, with 7 bases aligning to TRBD1. The trim removed 7 bases at V and 3 bases at J, leaving 7 bases unmatched. CDR3 length: 15 amino acids. The germline CDR1 and CDR2 sequences are SGHRS and YFSETQ. As DNA, the CDR3 is TGCGCCAGCTGCCTACAGGGGAACTATAATTCACCCCTCCACTTT. Amino acid sequence: CASCLQGNYNSPLHF. Combining the CDR3 with reference TRBV5-1 and TRBJ1-6 gives the whole variable domain KAGVTQTPRYLIKTRGQQVTLSCSPISGHRSVSWYQQTPGQGLQFLFEYFSETQRNKGNFPGRFSGRQFSNSRSEMNVSTLELGDSALYLCASCLQGNYNSPLHFGNGTRLTVT.

CDR3 coding DNA: TGTGCCAGCAGTTTTCGGGACGGACAAAGGCAGTTCTTC. Protein product: CASSFRDGQRQFF. This chain links TRBV27 with TRBJ2-1; D may correspond to TRBD1 or TRBD2 (5 bases each). The V gene's germline CDR1 is MNHEY and CDR2 SMNVEV (reference sequence). The CDR3 sequence is 13 residues long. V lost 3 bases and J lost 12, with 15 bases in between.

The sample holds a few counts of this clone. The rearrangement joins TRBV9 to TRBJ1-3; D unclear. The CDR3 runs to 13 residues. V was trimmed by 3 bases and J by 4 bases, leaving 8 bases between them. CDR1 and CDR2 (germline): SGDLS, YYNGEE. The DNA for the CDR3 is TGTGCCAGCAGCGAACGACAAGGAAACACCATATATTTT. Residues: CASSERQGNTIYF.

The chain carries TRBV14 and TRBJ1-1; D is undetermined. Germline V gene sequence: CDR1 SGHDN, CDR2 FVKESK. Trimming took off 4 bases at V and 1 base at J, with 7 bases between the two ends. This CDR3 contains 13 residues. CDR3: CASSLYGNTEAFF. The CDR3 region has the DNA TGTGCCAGCAGCCTTTACGGGAACACTGAAGCTTTCTTT.

The rearrangement links TRBV6-5 to TRBJ2-7; D is uncertain. Germline V gene lookup returns CDR1 MNHEY and CDR2 SVGAGI. V gave up 5 bases and J gave up 3 bases, with 14 bases separating them. There are 14 residues in the CDR3. DNA of the CDR3: TGTGCCAGCAGTCCGCTGGCTGGCGACTACGAGCAGTACTTC. Translation: CASSPLAGDYEQYF.

The V gene is TRBV5-4, the J gene TRBJ2-7, with 10 bases identical to TRBD2. V trimming: 4 bases; J trimming: 0 bases; junction bases outside the gene matches: 7. CDR3 length: 16 residues. Germline V gene data show CDR1 as SGHNT and CDR2 as YYREEE (reference sequence). Here the CDR3 reads CASSPTSGVSSYEQYF. CDR3 coding DNA: TGTGCCAGCAGCCCTACTAGCGGGGTTAGCTCCTACGAGCAGTACTTC. Full variable domain (remainder filled in from reference TRBV5-4 and TRBJ2-7): ETGVTQSPTHLIKTRGQQVTLRCSSQSGHNTVSWYQQALGQGPQFIFQYYREEENGRGNFPPRFSGLQFPNYSSELNVNALELDDSALYLCASSPTSGVSSYEQYFGPGTRLTVT.